These 25 T cell receptor beta chains came from one sample sequenced in a study of CD8 T cells in Susac syndrome. The authors reverse transcribed about 0.5 to 1 ug RNA with random hexamers. TCRdb processed the immunoSEQ multiplex PCR reads anew with MiXCR; each CDR3 protein has one entry. The sample shows about 130,000 distinct CDR3 sequences, more than 75% of them seen only once. Sequencing input: CD8+ T cells from PBMCs. The source is a human donor with multiple sclerosis.

The chain has TRBV6-2 or TRBV6-3 and TRBJ2-7; D gene uncertain. Germline V gene sequence: CDR1 MNHEY, CDR2 SVGEGT. The length of the CDR3 is 14 residues. Deletions cut 10 bases from V and 3 bases from J, with 19 bases between. The CDR3 DNA reads TGTGCCACCTCGTCATCAGTCTCTTTCTACGAGCAGTACTTC. Its protein is CATSSSVSFYEQYF.

The CDR3 coding sequence is TGCGCCAGCAGCTTGTCCTTAGCGGGAGCGGTCCATGAGCAGTTCTTC. Its translation: CASSLSLAGAVHEQFF. This sequence joins TRBV5-1 and TRBJ2-1; 9 bases match TRBD2. This CDR3 contains 16 residues. Trimming at V came to 1 base and at J to 8 bases, leaving 10 bases not matched to a gene. The germline V gene has CDR1 SGHRS and CDR2 YFSETQ.

The chain couples TRBV27 to TRBJ1-1; TRBD1 agrees at 8 bases. The junction had 1 base not matched to a gene; V was cut back by 0 bases and J by 4 bases. Germline V gene lookup returns CDR1 MNHEY and CDR2 SMNVEV (reference sequence). The CDR3 is 14 amino acids. CDR3 sequence reads: CASSLSDRVTEAFF. The DNA for the CDR3 is TGTGCCAGCAGTTTATCGGACAGGGTCACTGAAGCTTTCTTT.

The chain carries TRBV29-1 and TRBJ2-4; tentative D call: TRBD1 (6 bases). Trimming cost V 7 bases and J 1 base, with 14 bases left between them. Germline CDR1 is SQVTM and CDR2 is ANQGSEA. The CDR3 contains 14 residues. In DNA form, the CDR3 reads TGCAGCGCCAAGTACAGGGTGGCCAAAAACATTCAGTACTTC. Residues: CSAKYRVAKNIQYF.

The chain employs TRBV4-2 and TRBJ2-7, with 9 nucleotides matching TRBD2. The CDR3 has 15 amino acids. Germline lookup yields CDR1 LGHNA and CDR2 YNFKEQ. With 2 bases clipped from V and 2 bases from J, the junction kept 4 bases outside the gene matches. Here the CDR3 DNA reads TGTGCCAGCAGCCAATGGCTAGCGGGAACCTACGAGCAGTACTTC. Its translation: CASSQWLAGTYEQYF.

CDR3 nucleotide sequence: TGTGCCAGCAGTCACCAGGGAGGACCCTACGAGCAGTACTTC. Translating it yields CASSHQGGPYEQYF. The chain joins TRBV27 to TRBJ2-7, with a possible D match to TRBD2 (6 bases). CDR1 is MNHEY, CDR2 SMNVEV, per germline (reference sequence). Trimming removed 5 bases from V and 2 bases from J, with 13 bases in between. The CDR3 runs to 14 residues.

The chain carries TRBV5-6 and TRBJ2-7; D might be TRBD1 or TRBD2, each matching 5 bases. The CDR3 loop spans 14 amino acids. Deletions cut 0 bases from V and 3 bases from J, with 10 bases between. In germline, CDR1 is SGHDT, CDR2 YYEEEE. Here the CDR3 DNA reads TGTGCCAGCAGCTTGGGAGGGACCCACTACGAGCAGTACTTC. This gives the protein CASSLGGTHYEQYF.

The chain joins TRBV29-1 to TRBJ2-1; 8 nucleotides match TRBD2. This CDR3 is built from 12 residues. CDR1 SQVTM and CDR2 ANQGSEA come from the germline V gene. Trimming removed 5 bases from V and 10 bases from J; junction bases left unmatched: 7. DNA of the CDR3: TGCAGCGTTCCAGCGGGGGACGGGGAGCAGTTCTTC. As protein: CSVPAGDGEQFF.

This chain links TRBV13 with TRBJ1-3; 8 bases align to TRBD1. In germline, CDR1 is PRHDT, CDR2 FYEKMQ (reference sequence). V lost 3 bases and J lost 4; bases outside the gene matches: 5. The CDR3 is 15 residues long. This chain's CDR3 is CASSFQGAEGNTIYF. The DNA of the CDR3 is TGTGCCAGCAGCTTCCAGGGGGCGGAAGGAAACACCATATATTTT.

The rearrangement links TRBV27 to TRBJ1-5, with 7 bases that match TRBD1. In germline, CDR1 is MNHEY, CDR2 SMNVEV (reference sequence). The CDR3 contains 14 residues. After removal of 4 bases from V and 5 bases from J, the junction contained 5 bases not matched to a gene. CDR3 sequence: CASSSRQGDQPQHF. The CDR3 bases are TGTGCCAGCAGTTCTAGACAGGGAGATCAGCCCCAGCATTTT.

This chain connects TRBV27 to TRBJ2-1; D unclear. CDR3 length: 15 residues. Germline V gene sequence: CDR1 MNHEY, CDR2 SMNVEV (reference sequence). V was pared by 4 bases and J by 7 bases, with 17 bases between. The CDR3 loop is CASSWTSPMGNEQFF. The CDR3 DNA is TGTGCCAGCAGTTGGACGTCCCCCATGGGGAATGAGCAGTTCTTC.

V is TRBV7-3 and J is TRBJ1-3; D may be TRBD1 (5 bases). This CDR3 contains 14 residues. The V gene's germline CDR1 is SGHTA and CDR2 FQGTGA. V lost 5 bases to trimming and J lost 0 bases, with 8 bases between them. The chain's CDR3 is CASSQGVSGNTIYF. The CDR3 region has the DNA TGTGCCAGCAGCCAAGGGGTCTCTGGAAACACCATATATTTT.

This chain joins TRBV25-1 and TRBJ2-1; 10 positions match TRBD1. V shed 4 bases and J 9 bases; nucleotides not matched to a gene: 15. Germline V gene lookup returns CDR1 MGHDK and CDR2 SYGVNS. The CDR3 runs 17 residues. DNA for the CDR3: TGTGCCAGCAGTGGTGATTTGGTGACAGGGGGCTCGGCTGAGCAGTTCTTC. This encodes CASSGDLVTGGSAEQFF. Full variable domain (rest looked up from reference TRBV25-1 and TRBJ2-1): EADIYQTPRYLVIGTGKKITLECSQTMGHDKMYWYQQDPGMELHLIHYSYGVNSTEKGDLSSESTVSRIRTEHFPLTLESARPSHTSQYLCASSGDLVTGGSAEQFFGPGTRLTVL.

The count of this clonotype is one. The DNA of the CDR3 is TGCGCCAGCAGCCAAGAGTGGGACGAGCAGTTCTTC. It codes for CASSQEWDEQFF. The chain links TRBV4-1 to TRBJ2-1; the D gene could be TRBD1 or TRBD2 (5 bases each). The CDR3 is made up of 12 amino acids. Germline V gene data show CDR1 as MGHRA and CDR2 as YSYEKL. V was trimmed by 0 bases and J by 10 bases, leaving 7 bases between them.

The chain recombines TRBV7-9 with TRBJ1-3; no clear D. CDR3 size: 16 residues. V lost 2 bases and J 1 base, leaving 12 bases between the germline ends. Germline V gene sequence: CDR1 SEHNR, CDR2 FQNEAQ (reference sequence). The CDR3 nucleotides are TGTGCCAGCAGCTTACCCCGAACGGGGTCTGGAAACACCATATATTTT. Its translation is CASSLPRTGSGNTIYF.

CDR3 DNA: TGTGCCAGCAGCCGCGTCGCGCTTTACGAGCAGTACTTC. This translates into CASSRVALYEQYF. The genes are TRBV5-6 and TRBJ2-7; D is undetermined. Deletions cut 4 bases from V and 4 bases from J, with 12 bases between. This CDR3 is 13 amino acids long. Germline lookup yields CDR1 SGHDT and CDR2 YYEEEE.

The chain carries TRBV27 and TRBJ2-5; the D gene is possibly TRBD1 (5 bases). Germline CDR1 reads MNHEY; CDR2 reads SMNVEV (reference sequence). V lost 5 bases to trimming and J lost 2 bases, with 12 bases between them. The CDR3 covers 14 residues. CDR3 region: CASSTIDSQETQYF. CDR3 DNA: TGTGCCAGCAGTACGATTGACAGTCAAGAGACCCAGTACTTC.

V is TRBV30 and J is TRBJ2-3; TRBD2 matches 15 bases. This CDR3 spans 17 amino acids. Per germline, CDR1 GTSNPN and CDR2 SVGIG (reference sequence). With 5 bases clipped from V and 2 bases from J, the junction kept 8 bases outside the gene matches. The CDR3 nucleotides are TGTGCCTGGGCCGGACTAGCGGGAGGGCCGCACACAGATACGCAGTATTTT. Protein product: CAWAGLAGGPHTDTQYF.

The chain recombines TRBV15 with TRBJ2-1, with 8 positions matching TRBD2. Germline V gene data show CDR1 as LNHNV and CDR2 as YYDKDF (reference sequence). J gave up 7 bases and V 0 bases, and 5 bases lay outside the gene matches. The CDR3 totals 15 residues. The CDR3 nucleotides read TGTGCCACCAGCAGAGATCGGGCTAGCGGGAATGAGCAGTTCTTC. Its protein is CATSRDRASGNEQFF.

The chain recombines TRBV29-1 with TRBJ2-1, with 8 nucleotides matching TRBD2. The germline V gene has CDR1 SQVTM and CDR2 ANQGSEA. V gave up 2 bases and J gave up 2 bases; unmatched junction bases: 11. This CDR3 region has 17 residues. CDR3 region: CSVEPPGGASAYNEQFF. In nucleotides, the CDR3 is TGCAGCGTTGAACCTCCGGGGGGGGCTAGCGCCTACAATGAGCAGTTCTTC.

The chain couples TRBV2 to TRBJ1-3; D unclear. CDR1 is SNHLY and CDR2 is FYNNEI in the germline V gene. The CDR3 is 13 residues long. Trimming pared 3 bases from V and 2 bases from J, leaving 5 bases between. CDR3 coding DNA: TGTGCCAGCAGTGATCTCCCTGGAAACACCATATATTTT. As protein: CASSDLPGNTIYF.

The chain uses TRBV27 and TRBJ1-1, with D possibly matching TRBD1 (5 bases). This CDR3 contains 14 residues. V was clipped by 3 bases and J by 2 bases, with 10 bases between them. CDR1 and CDR2 (germline): MNHEY, SMNVEV (reference sequence). The CDR3 DNA reads as TGTGCCAGCAGTTTCCGGGGACCTAACACTGAAGCTTTCTTT. Amino acid sequence: CASSFRGPNTEAFF.

V gene TRBV20-1 combines with J gene TRBJ1-1, with D uncertain. V was trimmed by 7 bases and J by 1 base, leaving 10 bases between them. Per germline, CDR1 DFQATT and CDR2 SNEGSKA (reference sequence). This CDR3 region has 12 residues. CDR3 in DNA: TGCAGTGTAACCCCCGGGAACACTGAAGCTTTCTTT. Its translation is CSVTPGNTEAFF.

The CDR3 protein is CASSTGVWNEQFF. CDR3 coding DNA: TGTGCCAGCAGCACAGGTGTGTGGAATGAGCAGTTCTTC. V is TRBV12-3 or TRBV12-4 and J is TRBJ2-1; TRBD1 might be the D (5 bases). Trimming took 6 bases from V and 7 from J, leaving 13 bases between them. This CDR3 comprises 13 residues.

The chain uses TRBV29-1 and TRBJ2-5, with 9 nucleotides matching TRBD2. Unmatched junction bases numbered 6, after V lost 5 bases and J lost 5 bases. CDR1 is SQVTM, CDR2 ANQGSEA, per germline. This CDR3 has 13 residues. The CDR3 spells CSVRAGGGETQYF. As DNA, the CDR3 is TGCAGCGTTCGAGCGGGAGGTGGTGAGACCCAGTACTTC.